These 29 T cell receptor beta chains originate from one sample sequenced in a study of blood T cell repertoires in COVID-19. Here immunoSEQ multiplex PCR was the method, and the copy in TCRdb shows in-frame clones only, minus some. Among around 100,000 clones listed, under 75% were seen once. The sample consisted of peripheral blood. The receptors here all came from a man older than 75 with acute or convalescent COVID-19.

The CDR3: CASSLAGGPTGELFF. CDR3 coding DNA: TGTGCCAGCAGCTTAGCCGGGGGTCCGACCGGGGAGCTGTTTTTT. The chain is built from TRBV7-9 and TRBJ2-2, with D possibly matching TRBD2 (6 bases). The CDR3 loop spans 15 amino acids. CDR1 and CDR2 (germline): SEHNR, FQNEAQ (reference sequence). V was shortened by 0 bases and J by 5 bases, with 10 bases between the two germline ends.

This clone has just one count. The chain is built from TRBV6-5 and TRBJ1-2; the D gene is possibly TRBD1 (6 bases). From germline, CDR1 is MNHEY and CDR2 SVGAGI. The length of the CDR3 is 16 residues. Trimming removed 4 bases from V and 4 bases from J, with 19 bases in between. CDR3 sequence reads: CASSWTDPRKIYGYTF. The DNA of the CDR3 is TGTGCCAGCAGTTGGACAGACCCCAGAAAAATCTATGGCTACACCTTC.

In nucleotides, the CDR3 is TGTGCCACCAGTGAGACTAGCGGGAGTTTTGGTGAGCAGTTCTTC. Protein product: CATSETSGSFGEQFF. The chain recombines TRBV24-1 with TRBJ2-1; 12 nucleotides align to TRBD2. Germline CDR1 is KGHDR and CDR2 is SFDVKD. V lost 4 bases, J lost 9 bases, and 6 bases stayed unmatched. The CDR3 has 15 amino acids.

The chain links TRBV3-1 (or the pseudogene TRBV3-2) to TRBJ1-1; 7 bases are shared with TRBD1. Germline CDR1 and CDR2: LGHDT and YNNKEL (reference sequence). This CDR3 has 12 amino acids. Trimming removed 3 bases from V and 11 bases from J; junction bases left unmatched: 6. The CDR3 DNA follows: TGTGCCAGCAGCCATCGAACAGGGGAGGCTTTCTTT. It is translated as CASSHRTGEAFF.

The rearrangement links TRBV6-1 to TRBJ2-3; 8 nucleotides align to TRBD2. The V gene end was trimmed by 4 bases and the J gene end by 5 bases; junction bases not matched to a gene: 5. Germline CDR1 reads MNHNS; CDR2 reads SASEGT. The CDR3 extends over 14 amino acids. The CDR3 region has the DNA TGTGCCAGCAGTGCAGCGGGAGCGAGAGATACGCAGTATTTT. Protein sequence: CASSAAGARDTQYF.

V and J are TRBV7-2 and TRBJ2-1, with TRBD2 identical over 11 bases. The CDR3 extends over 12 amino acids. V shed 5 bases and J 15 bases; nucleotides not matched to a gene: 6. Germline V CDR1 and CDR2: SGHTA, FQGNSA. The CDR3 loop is CASSTTSGNLFF. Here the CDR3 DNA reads TGTGCCAGCAGCACGACTAGCGGGAACCTGTTCTTC. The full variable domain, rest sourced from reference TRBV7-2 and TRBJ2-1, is GAGVSQSPSNKVTEKGKDVELRCDPISGHTALYWYRQSLGQGLEFLIYFQGNSAPDKSGLPSDRFSAERTGGSVSTLTIQRTQQEDSAVYLCASSTTSGNLFFGPGTRLTVL.

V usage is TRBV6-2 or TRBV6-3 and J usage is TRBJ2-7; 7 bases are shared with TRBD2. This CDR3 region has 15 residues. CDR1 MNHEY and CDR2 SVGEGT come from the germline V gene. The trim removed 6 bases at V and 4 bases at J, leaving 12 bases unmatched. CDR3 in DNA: TGTGCCAGCAGCTTGTCTAGCGGCCCTTTATACGAGCAGTACTTC. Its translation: CASSLSSGPLYEQYF.

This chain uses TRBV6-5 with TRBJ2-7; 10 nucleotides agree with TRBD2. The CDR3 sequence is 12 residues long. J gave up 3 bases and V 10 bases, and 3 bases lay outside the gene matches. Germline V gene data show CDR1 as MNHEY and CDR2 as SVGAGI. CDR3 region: CATSSGSYEQYF. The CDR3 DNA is TGTGCCACTTCTAGCGGGAGCTACGAGCAGTACTTC.

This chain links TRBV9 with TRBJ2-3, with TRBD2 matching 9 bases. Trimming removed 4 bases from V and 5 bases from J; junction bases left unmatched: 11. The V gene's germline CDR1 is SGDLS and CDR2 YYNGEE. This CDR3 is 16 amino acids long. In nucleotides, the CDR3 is TGTGCCAGCAGCCCCCGGGTCGCGGGAGGGCGAGATACGCAGTATTTT. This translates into CASSPRVAGGRDTQYF.

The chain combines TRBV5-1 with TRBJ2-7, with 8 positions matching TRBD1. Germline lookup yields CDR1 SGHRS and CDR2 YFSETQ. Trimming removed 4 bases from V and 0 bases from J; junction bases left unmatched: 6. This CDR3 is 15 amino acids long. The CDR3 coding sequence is TGCGCCAGCAGCCCTGGGCAGGGGGCCTCCTACGAGCAGTACTTC. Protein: CASSPGQGASYEQYF.

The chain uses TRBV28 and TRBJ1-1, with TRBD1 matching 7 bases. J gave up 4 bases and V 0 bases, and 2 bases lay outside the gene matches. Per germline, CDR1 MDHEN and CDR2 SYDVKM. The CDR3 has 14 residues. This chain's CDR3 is CASSLWPGGTEAFF. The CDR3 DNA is TGTGCCAGCAGTTTATGGCCAGGGGGCACTGAAGCTTTCTTT.

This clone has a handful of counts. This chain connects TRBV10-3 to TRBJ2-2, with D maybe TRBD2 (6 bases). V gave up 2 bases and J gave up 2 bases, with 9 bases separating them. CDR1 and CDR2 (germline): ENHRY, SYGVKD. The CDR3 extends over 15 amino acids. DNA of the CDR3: TGTGCCATCAGTGAGCGGGAGCTTAACACCGGGGAGCTGTTTTTT. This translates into CAISERELNTGELFF.

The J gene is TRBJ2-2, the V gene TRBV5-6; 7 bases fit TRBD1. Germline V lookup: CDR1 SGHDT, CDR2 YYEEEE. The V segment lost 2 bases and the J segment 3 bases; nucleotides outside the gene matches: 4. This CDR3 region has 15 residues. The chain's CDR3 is CASSFGTVYTGELFF. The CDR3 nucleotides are TGTGCCAGCAGCTTCGGGACAGTTTACACCGGGGAGCTGTTTTTT.

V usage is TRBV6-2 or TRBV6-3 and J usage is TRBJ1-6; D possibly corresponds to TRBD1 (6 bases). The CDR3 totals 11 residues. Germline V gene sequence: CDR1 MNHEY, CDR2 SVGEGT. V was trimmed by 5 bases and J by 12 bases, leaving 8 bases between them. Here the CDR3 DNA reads TGTGCCAGCAGTCAGGGGATACCCCTCCACTTT. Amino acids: CASSQGIPLHF.

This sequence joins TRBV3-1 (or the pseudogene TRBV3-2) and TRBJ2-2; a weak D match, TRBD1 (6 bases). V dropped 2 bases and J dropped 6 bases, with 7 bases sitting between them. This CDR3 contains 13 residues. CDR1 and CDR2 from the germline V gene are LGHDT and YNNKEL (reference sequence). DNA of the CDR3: TGTGCCAGCAGCCAAAGGGGGTCCGGGGAGCTGTTTTTT. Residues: CASSQRGSGELFF.

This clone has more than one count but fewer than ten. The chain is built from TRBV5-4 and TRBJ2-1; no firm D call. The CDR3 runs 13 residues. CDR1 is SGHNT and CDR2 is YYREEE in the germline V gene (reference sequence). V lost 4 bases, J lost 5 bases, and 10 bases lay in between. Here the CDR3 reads CASSAEIDNEQFF. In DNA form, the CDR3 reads TGTGCCAGCAGCGCTGAAATAGACAATGAGCAGTTCTTC.

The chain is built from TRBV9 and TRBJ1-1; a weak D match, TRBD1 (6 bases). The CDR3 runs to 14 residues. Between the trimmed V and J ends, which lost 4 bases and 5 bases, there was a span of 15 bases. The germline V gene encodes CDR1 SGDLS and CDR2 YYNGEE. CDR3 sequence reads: CASSPWGGGTEAFF. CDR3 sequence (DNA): TGTGCCAGCAGCCCCTGGGGAGGGGGGACTGAAGCTTTCTTT.

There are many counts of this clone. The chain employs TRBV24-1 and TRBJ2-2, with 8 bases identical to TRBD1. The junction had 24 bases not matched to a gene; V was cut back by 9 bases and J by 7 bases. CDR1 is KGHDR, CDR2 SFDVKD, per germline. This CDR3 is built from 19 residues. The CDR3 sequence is CATSPGGLVAFGTYGELFF. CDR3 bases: TGTGCCACCTCCCCAGGGGGCCTCGTCGCTTTCGGGACGTACGGGGAGCTGTTTTTT.

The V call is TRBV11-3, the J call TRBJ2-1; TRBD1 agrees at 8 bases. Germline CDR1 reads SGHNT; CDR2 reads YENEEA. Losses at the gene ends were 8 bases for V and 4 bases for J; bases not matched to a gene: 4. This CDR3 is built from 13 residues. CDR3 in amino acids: CASAGQGYNEQFF. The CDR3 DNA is TGTGCCAGCGCAGGACAGGGATACAATGAGCAGTTCTTC.

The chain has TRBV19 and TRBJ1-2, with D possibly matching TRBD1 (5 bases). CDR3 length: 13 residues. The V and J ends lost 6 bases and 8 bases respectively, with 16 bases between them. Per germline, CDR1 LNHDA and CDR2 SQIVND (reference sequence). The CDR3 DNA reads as TGTGCCAGTAGAGGGGCCAGGACATTCGGCTACACCTTC. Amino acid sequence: CASRGARTFGYTF.

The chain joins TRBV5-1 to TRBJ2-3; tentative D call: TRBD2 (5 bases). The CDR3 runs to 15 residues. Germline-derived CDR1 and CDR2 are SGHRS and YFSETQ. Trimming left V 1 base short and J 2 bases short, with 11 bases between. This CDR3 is CASSLYGIHTDTQYF. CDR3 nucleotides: TGCGCCAGCAGCTTGTACGGGATTCACACAGATACGCAGTATTTT.

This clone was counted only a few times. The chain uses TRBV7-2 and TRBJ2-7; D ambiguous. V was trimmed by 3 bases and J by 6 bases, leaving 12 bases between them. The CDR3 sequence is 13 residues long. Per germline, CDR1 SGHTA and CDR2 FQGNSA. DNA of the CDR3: TGTGCCAGCAGCTTGGCGGAGCGCTCCGAGCAGTACTTC. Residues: CASSLAERSEQYF. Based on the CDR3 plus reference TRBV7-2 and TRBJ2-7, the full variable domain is GAGVSQSPSNKVTEKGKDVELRCDPISGHTALYWYRQSLGQGLEFLIYFQGNSAPDKSGLPSDRFSAERTGGSVSTLTIQRTQQEDSAVYLCASSLAERSEQYFGPGTRLTVT.

CDR3 region: CASKSTSGMNEQFF. The DNA of the CDR3 is TGTGCCAGTAAATCCACTAGCGGTATGAATGAGCAGTTCTTC. The V call is TRBV19, the J call TRBJ2-1; TRBD2 agrees at 8 bases. Germline V lookup: CDR1 LNHDA, CDR2 SQIVND (reference sequence). Trimming removed 7 bases from V and 7 bases from J; junction bases left unmatched: 9. The CDR3 sequence is 14 residues long.

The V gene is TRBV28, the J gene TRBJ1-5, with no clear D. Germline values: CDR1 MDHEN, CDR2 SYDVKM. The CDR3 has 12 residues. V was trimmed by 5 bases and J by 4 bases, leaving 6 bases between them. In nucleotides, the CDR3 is TGTGCCAGCAGTACCGCGAATCAGCCCCAGCATTTT. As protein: CASSTANQPQHF. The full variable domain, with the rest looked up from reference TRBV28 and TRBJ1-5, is DVKVTQSSRYLVKRTGEKVFLECVQDMDHENMFWYRQDPGLGLRLIYFSYDVKMKEKGDIPEGYSVSREKKERFSLILESASTNQTSMYLCASSTANQPQHFGDGTRLSIL.

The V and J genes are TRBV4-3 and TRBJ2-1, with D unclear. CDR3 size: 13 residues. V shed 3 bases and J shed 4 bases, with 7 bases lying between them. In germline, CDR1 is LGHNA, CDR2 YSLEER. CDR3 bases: TGCGCCAGCAGCCAGGAACTATACAATGAGCAGTTCTTC. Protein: CASSQELYNEQFF.

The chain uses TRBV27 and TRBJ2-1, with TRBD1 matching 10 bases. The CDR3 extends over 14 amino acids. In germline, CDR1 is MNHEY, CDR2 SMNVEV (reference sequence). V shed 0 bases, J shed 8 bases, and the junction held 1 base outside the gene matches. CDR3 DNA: TGTGCCAGCAGTTTATCGACAGGGGGCCATGAGCAGTTCTTC. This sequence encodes CASSLSTGGHEQFF.

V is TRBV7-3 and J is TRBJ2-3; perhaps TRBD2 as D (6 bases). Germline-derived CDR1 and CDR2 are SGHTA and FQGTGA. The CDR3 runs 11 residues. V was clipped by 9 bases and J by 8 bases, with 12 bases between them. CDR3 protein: CASIGRGTQYF. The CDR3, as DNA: TGTGCCAGTATCGGGAGAGGTACGCAGTATTTT.

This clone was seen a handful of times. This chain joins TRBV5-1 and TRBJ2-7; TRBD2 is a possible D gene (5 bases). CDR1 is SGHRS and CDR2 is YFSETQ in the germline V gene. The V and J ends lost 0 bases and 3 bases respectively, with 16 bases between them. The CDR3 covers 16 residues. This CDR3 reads CASSLAGDPRHYEQYF. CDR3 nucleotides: TGCGCCAGCAGCTTGGCCGGGGATCCCAGGCACTACGAGCAGTACTTC.

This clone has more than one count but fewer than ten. CDR3: CASSPDNSYEQYF. The CDR3 DNA reads TGTGCCAGCAGCCCGGACAATTCCTACGAGCAGTACTTC. J is TRBJ2-7 and V is TRBV9, with D possibly being TRBD1 (5 bases). Per the germline V gene, CDR1 is SGDLS and CDR2 is YYNGEE. V dropped 4 bases and J dropped 1 base, with 9 bases sitting between them. CDR3 length equals 13 residues.